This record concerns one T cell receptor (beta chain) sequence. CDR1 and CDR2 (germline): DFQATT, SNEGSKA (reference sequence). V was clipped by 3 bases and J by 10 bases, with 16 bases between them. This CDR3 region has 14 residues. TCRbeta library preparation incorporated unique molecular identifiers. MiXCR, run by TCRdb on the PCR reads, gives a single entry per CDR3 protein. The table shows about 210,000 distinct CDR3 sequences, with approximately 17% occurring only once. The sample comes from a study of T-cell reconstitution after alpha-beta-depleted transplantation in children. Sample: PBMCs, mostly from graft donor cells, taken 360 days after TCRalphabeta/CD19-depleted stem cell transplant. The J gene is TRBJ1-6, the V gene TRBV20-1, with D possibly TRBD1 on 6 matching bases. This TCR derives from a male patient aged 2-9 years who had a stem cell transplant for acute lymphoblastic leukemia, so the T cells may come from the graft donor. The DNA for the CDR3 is TGCAGTGCTAGCCTACAGGGAGGCGGCTCACCCCTCCACTTT. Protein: CSASLQGGGSPLHF.